Reported below is one T cell receptor (beta chain). The data originate from a study of blood T cell repertoires in COVID-19. Study in general: The United States, Italy and Spain provided the acute and convalescent COVID-19 samples.

Enrolled through a virtual design, the participants were between roughly 18 and 95 years of age and came from 24 US areas. In germline, CDR1 is MDHEN, CDR2 SYDVKM. The V gene lost 2 bases and the J gene lost 4 bases, with 8 bases spanning the gap. The CDR3 contains 13 residues. The protocol was immunoSEQ multiplex PCR, while the TCRdb copy is restricted to in-frame clones and leaves out a portion. The sample shows 260,000 or so clones, 65% to 90% of them seen only once. The gene calls are TRBV28 and TRBJ1-2; D gene unclear. Sequenced: PBMCs or T cells enriched from blood (not recorded which). This receptor was identified in a man younger than 35 who had recovered from COVID-19. The CDR3 spells CASSLAGFYGYTF. The CDR3, as DNA: TGTGCCAGCAGTTTAGCAGGATTCTATGGCTACACCTTC.